This record covers a single TCR beta chain. Trimming stripped 7 bases from V and 8 bases from J, with 15 bases between. CDR3 length: 13 residues. Germline V gene sequence: CDR1 SGDLS, CDR2 YYNGEE. The data stem from a study of T cell changes during pregnancy in multiple sclerosis. The protocol was immunoSEQ multiplex PCR, while the TCRdb copy is restricted to in-frame clones and leaves out a portion. This table has about 35,000 clones, about 91% appearing once. This rearrangement joins TRBV9 to TRBJ1-4; D unresolved. The material was CD4+ T cells from peripheral blood mononuclear cells, obtained in the third trimester of pregnancy. This sequence was found in a female donor in good health, enrolled as a control in a pregnancy study. CDR3 protein: CASAPALFEKLFF. CDR3 nucleotides: TGTGCCAGCGCTCCTGCACTATTCGAAAAACTGTTTTTT.